These T cell receptor beta chains were read from a single sample in a study of blood T cell repertoires in COVID-19. The protocol was immunoSEQ multiplex PCR, while the TCRdb copy is restricted to in-frame clones and leaves out a portion. Among a few hundred thousand clones listed, around 88% were seen once. The sequenced material came from peripheral blood. These receptors came from a man older than 75 with acute or convalescent COVID-19. Both conserved end residues are part of each CDR3. The D gene is left open where the match is weak. Expanded clones get a size class; other rows say once, few or many, or leave the size out.

>.|TRBV7-2|TRBJ2-6|.
CASSLGQLSGANVLTF
TGTGCCAGCAGCTTAGGACAACTCTCTGGGGCCAACGTCCTGACTTTC
>.|TRBV28|TRBJ1-6|.
CASSYPAPGGDSPLHF
TGTGCCAGCAGTTACCCGGCCCCCGGGGGTGATTCACCCCTCCACTTT
>.|TRBV6-5|TRBJ1-6|.
CASSRLSYNSPLHF
TGTGCCAGCAGCCGACTCTCCTATAATTCACCCCTCCACTTT
>TRBD2|TRBV29-1|TRBJ2-7|.
CSVHTRGGTYEQYF
TGCAGCGTTCACACACGGGGAGGGACCTACGAGCAGTACTTC
>.|TRBV18|TRBJ2-7|.
CASSPRVRGEQYF
TGTGCCAGCTCACCACGTGTCAGGGGTGAGCAGTACTTC
>.|TRBV11-2|TRBJ2-7|.
CASSLELYEQYF
TGTGCCAGCAGCTTAGAGCTATACGAGCAGTACTTC
>.|TRBV5-1|TRBJ1-1|.
CASSLTMDTEAFF
TGCGCCAGCAGCCTAACGATGGACACTGAAGCTTTCTTT
>.|TRBV5-8|TRBJ1-3|once
CASSPLGGGNTIYF
TGTGCCAGCAGCCCCTTGGGGGGAGGAAACACCATATATTTT
>.|TRBV27|TRBJ1-3|.
CASSATGSGNTIYF
TGTGCCAGCAGCGCTACAGGCTCTGGAAACACCATATATTTT
>.|TRBV6-5|TRBJ1-1|.
CASSYYRPQGGTEAFF
TGTGCCAGCAGTTACTACCGACCCCAGGGTGGAACTGAAGCTTTCTTT
>TRBD1|TRBV5-1|TRBJ2-2|.
CASSFRTGNTGELFF
TGCGCCAGCAGCTTCCGGACAGGGAACACCGGGGAGCTGTTTTTT
>TRBD1|TRBV4-1|TRBJ2-2|.
CASSAGTGGVRTGELFF
TGCGCCAGCAGCGCCGGGACAGGGGGCGTAAGGACCGGGGAGCTGTTTTTT
>TRBD1|TRBV11-3|TRBJ2-2|.
CASSWGTGNTGELFF
TGTGCCAGCAGCTGGGGGACAGGGAACACCGGGGAGCTGTTTTTT
>TRBD2|TRBV7-2|TRBJ2-7|.
CASSLLAGDHLPYEQYF
TGTGCCAGCAGCTTACTAGCGGGAGACCATCTTCCTTACGAGCAGTACTTC
>.|TRBV28|TRBJ1-6|.
CASSPPGPLHF
TGTGCCAGCAGTCCCCCAGGCCCCCTCCACTTT
>TRBD2|TRBV7-9|TRBJ2-6|.
CASFRGAGANVLTF
TGTGCCAGCTTCCGGGGGGCTGGGGCCAACGTCCTGACTTTC
>.|TRBV9|TRBJ2-1|once
CASSVGGGPYNEQFF
TGTGCCAGCAGCGTAGGCGGAGGACCTTACAATGAGCAGTTCTTC
>TRBD2|TRBV5-1|TRBJ2-1|.
CASSFTVMTSGNNEQFF
TGCGCCAGCAGCTTTACTGTTATGACTAGCGGAAACAATGAGCAGTTCTTC
>.|TRBV7-3|TRBJ2-6|.
CASSLKGAGANVLTF
TGTGCCAGCAGCTTAAAGGGAGCTGGGGCCAACGTCCTGACTTTC
>.|TRBV7-2|TRBJ1-2|.
CASSLEGRANYGYTF
TGTGCCAGCAGCTTAGAAGGCAGGGCGAACTATGGCTACACCTTC
>.|TRBV6-6|TRBJ2-2|few
CAIPGRRENTGELFF
TGTGCCATACCCGGCCGGCGGGAGAACACCGGGGAGCTGTTTTTT
>.|TRBV2|TRBJ2-3|.
CASNQGFRTDTQYF
TGTGCCAGCAACCAGGGTTTCCGCACAGATACGCAGTATTTT
>.|TRBV6-6|TRBJ1-3|.
CATAIGNTIYF
TGTGCCACCGCGATTGGAAACACCATATATTTT
>TRBD1|TRBV3-1/TRBV3-2|TRBJ2-7|.
CASSRWTGANHEQYF
TGTGCCAGCAGCCGGTGGACAGGGGCGAACCACGAGCAGTACTTC
>TRBD2|TRBV20-1|TRBJ2-2|.
CSASGTSGNTGELFF
TGCAGTGCTAGTGGGACTAGCGGGAACACCGGGGAGCTGTTTTTT
>.|TRBV29-1|TRBJ2-3|.
CSGSGTSTDTQYF
TGCAGCGGTAGCGGAACTAGCACAGATACGCAGTATTTT
>TRBD1|TRBV5-8|TRBJ1-2|.
CASSSGQGYGYTF
TGTGCCAGCAGCTCCGGACAGGGCTATGGCTACACCTTC
>.|TRBV12-3/TRBV12-4|TRBJ2-7|once
CASSFLREQYF
TGTGCCAGCAGTTTCTTGAGGGAGCAGTACTTC
>TRBD1|TRBV12-3/TRBV12-4|TRBJ1-2|.
CASRPDRANGYTF
TGTGCCAGCAGACCGGACAGGGCGAATGGCTACACCTTC
>.|TRBV20-1|TRBJ2-3|.
CSAIFGDTQYF
TGCAGTGCTATTTTCGGAGATACGCAGTATTTT
>.|TRBV7-2|TRBJ1-5|.
CASSLGRNGQPQHF
TGTGCCAGCAGCCTGGGGAGGAACGGGCAGCCCCAGCATTTT
>TRBD2|TRBV7-9|TRBJ2-3|.
CASSSPLAGGVRTDTQYF
TGTGCCAGCAGCTCCCCGCTAGCGGGAGGGGTCCGCACAGATACGCAGTATTTT
>.|TRBV20-1|TRBJ1-1|.
CSAREDEAFF
TGCAGTGCTAGGGAGGATGAAGCTTTCTTT
>.|TRBV5-4|TRBJ2-2|.
CASSGGAPNTGELFF
TGTGCCAGCAGTGGGGGGGCCCCGAACACCGGGGAGCTGTTTTTT
>.|TRBV6-5|TRBJ1-4|.
CATLSWTGRRKLFF
TGTGCCACCCTGAGTTGGACTGGGCGGCGAAAACTGTTTTTT
>TRBD1|TRBV6-5|TRBJ1-1|.
CASSYFRDRAEAFF
TGTGCCAGCAGTTACTTCAGGGACAGGGCTGAAGCTTTCTTT
>.|TRBV6-6|TRBJ1-4|.
CASSYSAGSNEKLFF
TGTGCCAGCAGTTACTCCGCGGGGAGTAATGAAAAACTGTTTTTT
>.|TRBV6-4|TRBJ2-2|.
CASSALPNTGELFF
TGTGCCAGCAGTGCCCTCCCGAACACCGGGGAGCTGTTTTTT
>.|TRBV7-2|TRBJ1-4|.
CASSLLVAGLATNEKLFF
TGTGCCAGCAGCTTATTAGTCGCAGGGCTTGCAACTAATGAAAAACTGTTTTTT
>.|TRBV28|TRBJ1-2|.
CASSSRQYGYTF
TGTGCCAGCAGTTCTAGACAGTATGGCTACACCTTC
>.|TRBV28|TRBJ2-1|.
CASSSPQAGTYNEQFF
TGTGCCAGCAGTTCCCCCCAGGCGGGAACCTACAATGAGCAGTTCTTC
>.|TRBV19|TRBJ1-5|.
CASTISFRAEDQPQHF
TGTGCCAGTACGATATCGTTCAGGGCTGAAGATCAGCCCCAGCATTTT
>.|TRBV3-1/TRBV3-2|TRBJ2-1|.
CASSPLDNEQFF
TGTGCCAGCAGCCCCCTTGACAATGAGCAGTTCTTC
>TRBD1|TRBV2|TRBJ1-2|.
CASTISGTGGKSGYTF
TGTGCCAGCACCATCTCCGGGACAGGGGGCAAATCTGGCTACACCTTC
>TRBD1|TRBV27|TRBJ1-4|.
CASSLTGQGWSEKLFF
TGTGCCAGCAGTCTTACAGGACAGGGGTGGAGTGAAAAACTGTTTTTT
>.|TRBV6-5|TRBJ1-5|.
CASSYGRNQPQHF
TGTGCCAGCAGTTACGGCAGAAATCAGCCCCAGCATTTT